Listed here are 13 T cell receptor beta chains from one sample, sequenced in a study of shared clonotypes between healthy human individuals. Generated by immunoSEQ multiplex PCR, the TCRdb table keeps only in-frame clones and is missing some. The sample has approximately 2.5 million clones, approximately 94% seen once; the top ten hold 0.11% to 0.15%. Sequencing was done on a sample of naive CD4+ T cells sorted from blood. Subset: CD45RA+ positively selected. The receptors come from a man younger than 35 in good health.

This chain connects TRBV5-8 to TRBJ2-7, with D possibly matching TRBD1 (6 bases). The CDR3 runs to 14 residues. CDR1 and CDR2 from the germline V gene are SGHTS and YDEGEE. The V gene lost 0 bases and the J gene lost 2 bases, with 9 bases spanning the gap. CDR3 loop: CASSLGGGPYEQYF. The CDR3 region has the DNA TGTGCCAGCAGCTTGGGAGGGGGACCCTACGAGCAGTACTTC.

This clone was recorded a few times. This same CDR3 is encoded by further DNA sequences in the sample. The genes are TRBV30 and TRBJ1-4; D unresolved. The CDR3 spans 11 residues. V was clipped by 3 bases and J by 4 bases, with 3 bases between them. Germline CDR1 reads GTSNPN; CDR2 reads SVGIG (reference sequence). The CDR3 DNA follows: TGTGCCTGGAGGAGTAATGAAAAACTGTTTTTT. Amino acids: CAWRSNEKLFF.

For the CDR3, the DNA is TGTGCCAGCAGCTTGGAGTTAGGGAGCTCCTATAATTCACCCCTCCACTTT. As protein: CASSLELGSSYNSPLHF. The V call is TRBV5-8, the J call TRBJ1-6; D gene unclear. Trimming pared 0 bases from V and 0 bases from J, leaving 10 bases between. The CDR3 spans 17 residues. CDR1 and CDR2 from the germline V gene are SGHTS and YDEGEE.

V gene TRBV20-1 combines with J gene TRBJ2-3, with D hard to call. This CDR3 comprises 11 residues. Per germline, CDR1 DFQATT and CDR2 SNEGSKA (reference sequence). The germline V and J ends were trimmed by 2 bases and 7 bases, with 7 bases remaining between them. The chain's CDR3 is CSARHPNTQYF. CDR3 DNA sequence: TGCAGTGCTAGACATCCTAATACGCAGTATTTT.

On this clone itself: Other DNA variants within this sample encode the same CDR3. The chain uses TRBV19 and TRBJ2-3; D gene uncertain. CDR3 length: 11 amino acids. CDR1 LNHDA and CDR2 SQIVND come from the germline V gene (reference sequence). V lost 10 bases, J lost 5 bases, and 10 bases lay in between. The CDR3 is CATRLGDTQYF. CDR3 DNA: TGTGCCACTAGATTGGGAGATACGCAGTATTTT.

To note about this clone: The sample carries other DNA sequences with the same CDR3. CDR3 amino acids: CSVRGSTDTQYF. DNA for the CDR3: TGCAGCGTTCGGGGGAGCACAGATACGCAGTATTTT. The rearrangement links TRBV29-1 to TRBJ2-3; a weak D match, TRBD2 (6 bases). Trimming shortened V by 5 bases and J by 0 bases, and 6 bases separated the two germline ends. Germline loops: CDR1 SQVTM, CDR2 ANQGSEA. This CDR3 region has 12 residues.

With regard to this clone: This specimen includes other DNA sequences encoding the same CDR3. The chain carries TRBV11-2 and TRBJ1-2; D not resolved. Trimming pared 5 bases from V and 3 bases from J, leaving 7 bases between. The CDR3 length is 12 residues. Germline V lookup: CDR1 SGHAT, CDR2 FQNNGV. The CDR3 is CASSPLDYGYTF. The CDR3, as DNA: TGTGCCAGCAGCCCCTTGGACTATGGCTACACCTTC.

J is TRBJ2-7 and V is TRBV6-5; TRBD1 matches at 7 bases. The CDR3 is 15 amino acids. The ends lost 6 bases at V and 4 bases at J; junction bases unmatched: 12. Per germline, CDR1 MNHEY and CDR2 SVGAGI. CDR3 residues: CASRPGGSGPYEQYF. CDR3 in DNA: TGTGCCAGCAGGCCAGGGGGTTCCGGCCCATACGAGCAGTACTTC.

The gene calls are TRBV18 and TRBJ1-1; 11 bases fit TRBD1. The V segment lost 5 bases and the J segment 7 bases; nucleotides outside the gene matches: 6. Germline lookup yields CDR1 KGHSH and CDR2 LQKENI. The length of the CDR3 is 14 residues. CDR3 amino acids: CASSGQGASYEAFF. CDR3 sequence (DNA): TGTGCCAGCTCAGGACAGGGGGCCTCTTATGAAGCTTTCTTT.

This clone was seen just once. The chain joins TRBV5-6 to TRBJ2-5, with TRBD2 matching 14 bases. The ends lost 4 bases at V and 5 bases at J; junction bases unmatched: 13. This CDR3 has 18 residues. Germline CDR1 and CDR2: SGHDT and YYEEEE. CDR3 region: CASSRQGLAGAKGETQYF. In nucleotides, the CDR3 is TGTGCCAGCAGCAGGCAGGGACTAGCGGGAGCAAAAGGGGAGACCCAGTACTTC.

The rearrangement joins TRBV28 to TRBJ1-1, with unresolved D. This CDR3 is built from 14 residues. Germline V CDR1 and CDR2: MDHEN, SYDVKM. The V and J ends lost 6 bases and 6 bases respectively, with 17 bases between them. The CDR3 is CASSPAGSESEAFF. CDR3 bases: TGTGCCAGCAGCCCCGCGGGCTCTGAATCTGAAGCTTTCTTT.

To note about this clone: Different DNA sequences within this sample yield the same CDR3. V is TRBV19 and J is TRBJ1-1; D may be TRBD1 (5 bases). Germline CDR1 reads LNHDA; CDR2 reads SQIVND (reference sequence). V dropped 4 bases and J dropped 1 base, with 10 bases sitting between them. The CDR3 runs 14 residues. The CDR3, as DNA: TGTGCCAGTAGTAGCAGGGTGGGGAACACTGAAGCTTTCTTT. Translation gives CASSSRVGNTEAFF. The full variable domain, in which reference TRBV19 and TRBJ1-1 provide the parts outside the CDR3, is DGGITQSPKYLFRKEGQNVTLSCEQNLNHDAMYWYRQDPGQGLRLIYYSQIVNDFQKGDIAEGYSVSREKKESFPLTVTSAQKNPTAFYLCASSSRVGNTEAFFGQGTRLTVV.

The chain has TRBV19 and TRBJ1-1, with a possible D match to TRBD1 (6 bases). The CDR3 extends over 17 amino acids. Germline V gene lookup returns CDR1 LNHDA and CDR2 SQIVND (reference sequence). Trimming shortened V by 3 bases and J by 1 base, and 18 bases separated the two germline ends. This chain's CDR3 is CASSMSPDRRSNTEAFF. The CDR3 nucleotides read TGTGCCAGTAGTATGTCCCCCGACAGGAGGTCGAACACTGAAGCTTTCTTT.